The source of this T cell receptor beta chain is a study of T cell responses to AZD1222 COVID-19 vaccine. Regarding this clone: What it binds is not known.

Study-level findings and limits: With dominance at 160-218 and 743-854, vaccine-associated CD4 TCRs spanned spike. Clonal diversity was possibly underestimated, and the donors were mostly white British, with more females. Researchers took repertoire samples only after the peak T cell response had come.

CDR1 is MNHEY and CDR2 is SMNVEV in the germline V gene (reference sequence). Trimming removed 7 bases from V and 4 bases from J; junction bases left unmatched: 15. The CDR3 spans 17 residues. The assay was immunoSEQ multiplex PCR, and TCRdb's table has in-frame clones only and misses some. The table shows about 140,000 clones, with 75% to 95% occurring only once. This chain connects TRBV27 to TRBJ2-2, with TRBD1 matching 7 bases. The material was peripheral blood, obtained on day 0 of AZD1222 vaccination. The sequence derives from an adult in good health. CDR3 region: CASTRTDRRPLTGELFF. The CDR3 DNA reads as TGTGCCAGCACCCGTACGGACAGGAGACCCCTCACCGGGGAGCTGTTTTTT.